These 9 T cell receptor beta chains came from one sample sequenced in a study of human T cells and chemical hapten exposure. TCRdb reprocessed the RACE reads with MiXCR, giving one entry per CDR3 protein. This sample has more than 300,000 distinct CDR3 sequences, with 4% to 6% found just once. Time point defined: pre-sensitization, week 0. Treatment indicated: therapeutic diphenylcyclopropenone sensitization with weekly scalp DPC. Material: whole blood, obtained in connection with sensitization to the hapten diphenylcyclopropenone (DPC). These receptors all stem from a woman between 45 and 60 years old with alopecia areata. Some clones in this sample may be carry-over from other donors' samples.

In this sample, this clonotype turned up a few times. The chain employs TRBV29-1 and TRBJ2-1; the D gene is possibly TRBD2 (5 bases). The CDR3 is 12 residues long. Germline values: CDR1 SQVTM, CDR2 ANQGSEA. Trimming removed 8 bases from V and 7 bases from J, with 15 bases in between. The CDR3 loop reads CSPLVRGNEQFF. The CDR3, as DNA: TGCAGCCCTCTTGTACGGGGAAATGAGCAGTTCTTC.

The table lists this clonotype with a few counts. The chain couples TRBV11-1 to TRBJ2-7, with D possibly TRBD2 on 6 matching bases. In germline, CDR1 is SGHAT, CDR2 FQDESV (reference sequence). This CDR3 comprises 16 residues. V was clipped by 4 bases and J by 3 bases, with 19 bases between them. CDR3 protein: CASSSLGSVGGYEQYF. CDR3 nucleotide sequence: TGTGCCAGCAGCTCCCTTGGTTCGGTGGGGGGCTACGAGCAGTACTTC.

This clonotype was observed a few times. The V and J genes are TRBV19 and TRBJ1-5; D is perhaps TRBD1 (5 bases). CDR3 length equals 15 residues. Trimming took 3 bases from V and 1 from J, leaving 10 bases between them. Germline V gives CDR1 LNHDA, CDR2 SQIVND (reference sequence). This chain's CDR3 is CASSMGGRSNQPQHF. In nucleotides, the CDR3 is TGTGCCAGTAGTATGGGGGGAAGGAGCAATCAGCCCCAGCATTTT.

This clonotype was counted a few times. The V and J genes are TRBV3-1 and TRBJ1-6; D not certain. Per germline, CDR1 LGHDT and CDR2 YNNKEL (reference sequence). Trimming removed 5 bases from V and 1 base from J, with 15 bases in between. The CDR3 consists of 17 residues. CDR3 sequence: CASSSINGVSYNSPLHF. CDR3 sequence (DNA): TGTGCCAGCAGCTCAATCAACGGGGTGTCCTATAATTCACCCCTCCACTTT.

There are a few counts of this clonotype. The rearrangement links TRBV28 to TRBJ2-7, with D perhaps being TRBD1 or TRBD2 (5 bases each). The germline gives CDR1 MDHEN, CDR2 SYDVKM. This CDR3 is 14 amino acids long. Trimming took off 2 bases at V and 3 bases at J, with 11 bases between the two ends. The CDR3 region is CASSLEGPLYEQYF. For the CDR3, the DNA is TGTGCCAGCAGTTTAGAGGGGCCCCTCTACGAGCAGTACTTC.

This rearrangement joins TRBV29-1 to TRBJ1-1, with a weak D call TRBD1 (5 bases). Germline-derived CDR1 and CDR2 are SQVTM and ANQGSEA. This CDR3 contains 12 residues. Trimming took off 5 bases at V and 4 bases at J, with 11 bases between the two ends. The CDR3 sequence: CSVRAGGTEAFF. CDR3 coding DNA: TGCAGCGTTCGGGCGGGGGGCACTGAAGCTTTCTTT.

CDR3 loop: CSALTGGASGYTF. In nucleotides, the CDR3 is TGCAGCGCGTTAACAGGGGGCGCCTCTGGCTACACCTTC. The rearrangement uses TRBV29-1 and TRBJ1-2; 9 bases are shared with TRBD1. This CDR3 region has 13 residues. CDR1 and CDR2 (germline): SQVTM, ANQGSEA. V was pared by 7 bases and J by 7 bases, with 10 bases of the junction left unmatched.

The chain's CDR3 is CASSSPLAGAGETQYF. Written as DNA, the CDR3 is TGTGCCAGCAGTTCCCCTTTAGCGGGGGCCGGGGAGACCCAGTACTTC. The rearrangement links TRBV6-5 to TRBJ2-5, with TRBD2 identical over 9 bases. The CDR3 runs 16 residues. After removal of 4 bases from V and 5 bases from J, the junction contained 11 bases not matched to a gene. The germline gives CDR1 MNHEY, CDR2 SVGAGI.

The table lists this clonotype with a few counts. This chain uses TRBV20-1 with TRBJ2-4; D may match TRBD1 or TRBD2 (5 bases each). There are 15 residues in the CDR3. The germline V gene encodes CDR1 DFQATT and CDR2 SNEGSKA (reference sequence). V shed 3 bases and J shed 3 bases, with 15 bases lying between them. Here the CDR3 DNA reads TGCAGTGCTAGGATCTCCGGGACGAACAAAAACATTCAGTACTTC. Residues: CSARISGTNKNIQYF.